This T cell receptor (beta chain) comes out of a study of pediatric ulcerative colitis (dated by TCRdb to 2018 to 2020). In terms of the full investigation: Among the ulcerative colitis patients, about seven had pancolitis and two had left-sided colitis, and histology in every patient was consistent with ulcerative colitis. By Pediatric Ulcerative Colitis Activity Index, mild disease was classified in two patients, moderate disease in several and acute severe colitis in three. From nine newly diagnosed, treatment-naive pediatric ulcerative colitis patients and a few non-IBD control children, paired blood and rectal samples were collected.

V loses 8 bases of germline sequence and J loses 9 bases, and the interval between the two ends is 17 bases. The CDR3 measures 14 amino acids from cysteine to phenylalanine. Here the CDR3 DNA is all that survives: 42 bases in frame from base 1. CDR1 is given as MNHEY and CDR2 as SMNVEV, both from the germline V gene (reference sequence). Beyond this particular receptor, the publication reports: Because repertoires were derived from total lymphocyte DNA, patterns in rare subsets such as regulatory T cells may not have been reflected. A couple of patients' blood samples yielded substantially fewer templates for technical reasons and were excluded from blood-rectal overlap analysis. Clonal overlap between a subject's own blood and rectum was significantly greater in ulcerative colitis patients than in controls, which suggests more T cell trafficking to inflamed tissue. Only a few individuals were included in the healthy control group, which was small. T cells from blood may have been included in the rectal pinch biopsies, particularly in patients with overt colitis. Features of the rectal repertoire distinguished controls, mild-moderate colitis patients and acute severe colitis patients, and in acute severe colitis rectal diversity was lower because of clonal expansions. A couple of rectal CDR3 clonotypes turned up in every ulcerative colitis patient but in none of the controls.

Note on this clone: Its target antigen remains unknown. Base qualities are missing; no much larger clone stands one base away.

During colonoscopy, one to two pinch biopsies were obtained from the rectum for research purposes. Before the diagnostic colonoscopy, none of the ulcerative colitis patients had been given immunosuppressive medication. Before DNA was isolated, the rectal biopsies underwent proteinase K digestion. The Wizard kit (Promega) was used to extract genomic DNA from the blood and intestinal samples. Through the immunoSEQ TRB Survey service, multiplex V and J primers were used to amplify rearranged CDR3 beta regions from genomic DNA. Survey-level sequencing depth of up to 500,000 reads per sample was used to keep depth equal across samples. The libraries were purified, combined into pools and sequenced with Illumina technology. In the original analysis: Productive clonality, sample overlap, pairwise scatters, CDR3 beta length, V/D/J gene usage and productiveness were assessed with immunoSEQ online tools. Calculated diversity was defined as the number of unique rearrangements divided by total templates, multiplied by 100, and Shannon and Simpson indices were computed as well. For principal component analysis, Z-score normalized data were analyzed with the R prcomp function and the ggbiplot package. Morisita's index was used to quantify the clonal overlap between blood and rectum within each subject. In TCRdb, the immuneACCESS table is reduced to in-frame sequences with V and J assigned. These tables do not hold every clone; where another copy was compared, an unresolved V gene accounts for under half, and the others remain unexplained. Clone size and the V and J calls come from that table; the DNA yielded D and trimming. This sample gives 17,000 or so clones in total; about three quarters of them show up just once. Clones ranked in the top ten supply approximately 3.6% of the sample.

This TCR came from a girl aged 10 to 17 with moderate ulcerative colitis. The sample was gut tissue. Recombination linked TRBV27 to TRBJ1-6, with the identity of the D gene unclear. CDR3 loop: CASGLSGSGSPLHF. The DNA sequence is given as TGTGCCAGCGGCTTGAGCGGCTCGGGTTCACCCCTCCACTTT.